These 16 T cell receptor beta chains share one sample of origin, sequenced in a study of response to subunit inactivated influenza vaccine. TCRdb analysed the RT-PCR reads with MiXCR anew, one entry per CDR3 protein. The data contain some 640,000 distinct CDR3 sequences, around 14% of them seen just once; the ten biggest clones take up 6% to 7%. Material: PBMCs from blood, obtained less than 15 days before vaccination. These receptors were obtained from a man aged 45-65 years who received an inactivated influenza vaccine.

This clonotype has only a few counts. The rearrangement joins TRBV7-9 to TRBJ1-4; D not certain. Germline CDR1 is SEHNR and CDR2 is FQNEAQ (reference sequence). This CDR3 contains 15 residues. Trimming removed 0 bases from V and 5 bases from J, with 10 bases in between. For the CDR3, the DNA is TGTGCCAGCAGCTTAGCGCTGGGTTCGAATGAAAAACTGTTTTTT. Translating it yields CASSLALGSNEKLFF.

The rearrangement links TRBV6-2 or TRBV6-3 to TRBJ2-3, with D tentatively TRBD2 (6 bases). Germline assignment: CDR1 MNHEY and CDR2 SVGEGT. This CDR3 is built from 18 residues. Trimming shortened V by 6 bases and J by 2 bases, and 24 bases separated the two germline ends. Here the CDR3 DNA reads TGTGCCAGCAGACCCCCCCCCAATCGGGGGAGGTACACAGATACGCAGTATTTT. It yields the protein CASRPPPNRGRYTDTQYF.

This clonotype was counted ten times or more. This chain links TRBV29-1 with TRBJ2-1; D call uncertain. V lost 1 base to trimming and J lost 3 bases, with 10 bases between them. In germline, CDR1 is SQVTM, CDR2 ANQGSEA. The CDR3 spans 14 residues. The DNA for the CDR3 is TGCAGCGTTGAAGGCTCGGGCAGCTACAATGAGCAGTTCTTC. It codes for CSVEGSGSYNEQFF.

This clonotype was detected a few times. The chain joins TRBV4-3 to TRBJ1-2; 11 bases line up with TRBD1. The junction had 11 bases not matched to a gene; V was cut back by 0 bases and J by 8 bases. Germline V lookup: CDR1 LGHNA, CDR2 YSLEER. This CDR3 region has 17 residues. CDR3 amino acids: CASSQDPRTGGGGGYTF. CDR3 DNA sequence: TGCGCCAGCAGCCAAGATCCCCGGACAGGGGGCGGAGGAGGCTACACCTTC.

In this sample, this clonotype turned up a few times. This chain joins TRBV5-1 and TRBJ2-1; D perhaps matches TRBD1 (7 bases). Trimming removed 3 bases from V and 4 bases from J, with 14 bases in between. The CDR3 has 15 amino acids. Germline V gene data show CDR1 as SGHRS and CDR2 as YFSETQ. CDR3 in amino acids: CASSSGAGGYNEQFF. The CDR3 DNA follows: TGCGCCAGCAGCTCGGGGGCAGGGGGGTACAATGAGCAGTTCTTC.

J is TRBJ2-2 and V is TRBV10-3; D unresolved. V was cut by 7 bases and J by 4 bases, with 10 bases left in between. Germline assignment: CDR1 ENHRY and CDR2 SYGVKD. This CDR3 spans 13 amino acids. In DNA form, the CDR3 reads TGTGCCATCAAGGGCGGAAGCACCGGGGAGCTGTTTTTT. It specifies CAIKGGSTGELFF.

This chain uses TRBV12-3 or TRBV12-4 with TRBJ1-5; no firm D call. CDR3 length: 13 amino acids. Trimming took 6 bases from V and 6 from J, leaving 12 bases between them. This CDR3 reads CASRGGAPQPQHF. The CDR3 DNA reads as TGTGCCAGCAGGGGAGGAGCCCCTCAGCCCCAGCATTTT.

This clonotype was observed a handful of times. The chain couples TRBV7-8 to TRBJ2-5; 15 bases line up with TRBD2. V lost 6 bases and J lost 3; bases outside the gene matches: 5. Germline V gene data show CDR1 as SGHVS and CDR2 as FQNEAQ. The CDR3 is 16 residues long. For the CDR3, the DNA is TGTGCCAGCAGGCGGACTAGCGGGAGGGCGGAAGAGACCCAGTACTTC. Its protein is CASRRTSGRAEETQYF. Using reference TRBV7-8 and TRBJ2-5 for the parts outside the CDR3, the full variable domain is GAGVSQSPRYKVAKRGQDVALRCDPISGHVSLFWYQQALGQGPEFLTYFQNEAQLDKSGLPSDRFFAERPEGSVSTLKIQRTQQEDSAVYLCASRRTSGRAEETQYFGPGTRLLVL.

This chain links TRBV19 with TRBJ2-7; TRBD2 agrees at 12 bases. The ends lost 1 base at V and 3 bases at J; junction bases unmatched: 1. The CDR3 is 15 residues long. From germline, CDR1 is LNHDA and CDR2 SQIVND (reference sequence). In DNA, the CDR3 is TGTGCCAGTAGTATAGGACTAGCGGGGGACTACGAGCAGTACTTC. Translation: CASSIGLAGDYEQYF. The full variable domain, with the rest looked up from reference TRBV19 and TRBJ2-7, is DGGITQSPKYLFRKEGQNVTLSCEQNLNHDAMYWYRQDPGQGLRLIYYSQIVNDFQKGDIAEGYSVSREKKESFPLTVTSAQKNPTAFYLCASSIGLAGDYEQYFGPGTRLTVT.

V is TRBV4-1 and J is TRBJ2-7; unclear D gene. Per germline, CDR1 MGHRA and CDR2 YSYEKL. With 2 bases removed from V and 2 bases from J, the gap between germline ends came to 10 bases. The length of the CDR3 is 14 residues. The CDR3, as DNA: TGCGCCAGCAGCCAAACCGTGGGCACCTACGAGCAGTACTTC. Amino acids: CASSQTVGTYEQYF.

This chain uses TRBV4-1 with TRBJ2-7, with 10 bases identical to TRBD1. This CDR3 region has 15 residues. J lost 2 bases, V lost 6 bases, and 7 bases had no gene match. Germline CDR1 MGHRA, CDR2 YSYEKL. In DNA form, the CDR3 reads TGCGCCAGCAGGGAATCCGGGACAGGGGCCTACGAGCAGTACTTC. Amino acid sequence: CASRESGTGAYEQYF.

The rearrangement joins TRBV6-2 or TRBV6-3 to TRBJ2-5, with D possibly being TRBD1 (6 bases). The V end was cut by 5 bases, the J end by 2 bases, with 15 bases between. Per the germline V gene, CDR1 is MNHEY and CDR2 is SVGEGT. This CDR3 region has 15 residues. The CDR3 loop is CASSRGQTWQETQYF. CDR3 nucleotide sequence: TGTGCCAGCAGTAGGGGACAAACCTGGCAAGAGACCCAGTACTTC.

The chain combines TRBV7-3 with TRBJ1-2; D remains ambiguous. V lost 5 bases and J 2 bases, leaving 12 bases between the germline ends. Germline V gives CDR1 SGHTA, CDR2 FQGTGA. The CDR3 spans 14 residues. In nucleotides, the CDR3 is TGTGCCAGCAGCCCGGGAGGGTTCAACTATGGCTACACCTTC. Amino acids: CASSPGGFNYGYTF.

The sample holds a few counts of this clonotype. The rearrangement links TRBV20-1 to TRBJ1-2; D might be TRBD1 (6 bases). CDR3 length equals 14 residues. The V gene lost 3 bases and the J gene lost 5 bases, with 16 bases spanning the gap. Germline V gives CDR1 DFQATT, CDR2 SNEGSKA (reference sequence). CDR3 amino acids: CSARPYGGQYGYTF. The CDR3 DNA is TGCAGTGCTAGGCCCTATGGCGGACAGTATGGCTACACCTTC.

The chain links TRBV12-3 or TRBV12-4 to TRBJ2-5; a weak D match, TRBD1 (5 bases). The CDR3 is 12 amino acids. The V end was cut by 5 bases, the J end by 10 bases, with 14 bases between. CDR3 sequence: CASSETPQGQYF. Written as DNA, the CDR3 is TGTGCCAGCAGTGAGACACCCCAGGGCCAGTACTTC.

This clonotype came up many times. The rearrangement links TRBV6-1 to TRBJ2-2; 8 bases line up with TRBD1. The V and J ends lost 5 bases and 4 bases, in that order; junction bases with no gene match: 3. CDR1 is MNHNS and CDR2 is SASEGT in the germline V gene. The CDR3 is 14 residues long. The CDR3 reads CASSRTGGTGELFF. Here the CDR3 DNA reads TGTGCCAGCAGTCGAACAGGGGGCACCGGGGAGCTGTTTTTT.